This is a list of T cell receptor beta chains from one sample in a study of vaccination effects on CD4 cells after COVID-19. Clones were read by immunoSEQ multiplex PCR, and TCRdb kept only the in-frame ones, dropping some. The table records tens of thousands of clones, about 75% of them present only once. No cognate antigen is known for these TCRs. Material: CD4+ T cells from PBMCs cultured without peptide, obtained after COVID-19 vaccination. All receptors derive from a human donor who had a prior SARS-CoV-2 infection. Each CDR3 is given with its conserved first and last residue. D genes are given only for firm matches. The size entry is marked missing in some rows and otherwise reads once, few, many or a size class.

CDR3aa | CDR3nt | d_gene | j_gene | v_gene | abundance
CASSLTPPGGAQETQYF | TGTGCCAGCAGCTTAACCCCCCCGGGGGGGGCACAAGAGACCCAGTACTTC | TRBD2 | TRBJ2-5 | TRBV5-6 | NA
CASRLGPDQPQHF | TGTGCCAGCAGGCTAGGCCCCGATCAGCCCCAGCATTTT | NA | TRBJ1-5 | TRBV6-5 | NA
CASSIGPQENEQFF | TGTGCCAGCAGCATCGGGCCCCAAGAAAATGAGCAGTTCTTC | NA | TRBJ2-1 | TRBV7-2 | few
CASSTDGDRGNQPQHF | TGCGCCAGCAGCACGGACGGGGACAGGGGCAATCAGCCCCAGCATTTT | TRBD1 | TRBJ1-5 | TRBV5-1 | NA
CASSLRGTSPTDTQYF | TGTGCCAGCAGCCTCCGAGGTACTAGCCCAACAGATACGCAGTATTTT | NA | TRBJ2-3 | TRBV3-1/TRBV3-2 | NA
CATCLGGPGLGEKLFF | TGTGCCACCTGCCTGGGGGGACCGGGTCTTGGTGAAAAACTGTTTTTT | NA | TRBJ1-4 | TRBV10-3 | NA
CASSLEGRGPQHF | TGTGCCAGCAGCTTGGAGGGCAGGGGGCCCCAGCATTTT | NA | TRBJ1-5 | TRBV5-4 | NA
CASSPPTGSYEQYF | TGTGCCAGCTCACCACCGACTGGCTCCTACGAGCAGTACTTC | NA | TRBJ2-7 | TRBV18 | NA
CAWSGSGPRNQPQHF | TGTGCCTGGAGTGGGTCGGGGCCCCGGAATCAGCCCCAGCATTTT | NA | TRBJ1-5 | TRBV30 | NA
CASSPGPSSYEQYF | TGTGCCAGCAGCCCGGGCCCCAGCTCCTACGAGCAGTACTTC | NA | TRBJ2-7 | TRBV7-9 | few
CASSKETWGNSPLHF | TGTGCCAGCAGCAAAGAAACCTGGGGTAATTCACCCCTCCACTTT | NA | TRBJ1-6 | TRBV21-1 | NA
CASSPREGRSYNEQFF | TGTGCCAGCAGTCCCCGGGAGGGCCGCTCCTACAATGAGCAGTTCTTC | TRBD2 | TRBJ2-1 | TRBV9 | NA
CASSGLLRGGETQYF | TGTGCCAGCAGTGGGCTTTTGCGGGGCGGGGAGACCCAGTACTTC | NA | TRBJ2-5 | TRBV2 | once
CASSVMGGASGANVLTF | TGTGCCAGCAGTGTAATGGGGGGCGCGTCCGGGGCCAACGTCCTGACTTTC | NA | TRBJ2-6 | TRBV7-3 | NA
CASSLESTDTQYF | TGCGCCAGCAGCTTGGAAAGCACAGATACGCAGTATTTT | NA | TRBJ2-3 | TRBV5-1 | NA
CASSLTGTVNSPLHF | TGTGCCAGCAGCTTAACCGGGACGGTTAATTCACCCCTCCACTTT | NA | TRBJ1-6 | TRBV7-3 | NA
CASSPGRPNEQYF | TGTGCCAGCAGCCCGGGGCGCCCCAACGAGCAGTACTTC | NA | TRBJ2-7 | TRBV2 | once